These 20 T cell receptor beta chains share one sample of origin, sequenced in a study of CD8+ T cells in alopecia areata. Stated treatment: oral pan-JAK inhibitor, 5-10 mg twice daily. Sequencing used cDNA as its template, made by extracting RNA and reverse transcribing it. Clones were read by immunoSEQ multiplex PCR, and TCRdb kept only the in-frame ones, dropping some. This sample has about 160,000 clones, with 55% to 75% found just once. Sequencing was performed on CD4+ T cells sorted from blood, taken at week 4, from a patient treated with tofacitinib. The receptors here all came from a human donor with alopecia areata.

This clone showed up just once. The chain has TRBV29-1 and TRBJ1-2, with no clear D. The germline gives CDR1 SQVTM, CDR2 ANQGSEA. Trimming removed 4 bases from V and 2 bases from J, with 11 bases in between. There are 13 residues in the CDR3. The CDR3 sequence is CSVGGIGNYGYTF. The CDR3 DNA reads TGCAGCGTTGGAGGGATAGGGAACTATGGCTACACCTTC.

The chain uses TRBV6-5 and TRBJ1-5; 7 bases agree with TRBD1. There are 13 residues in the CDR3. The V gene's germline CDR1 is MNHEY and CDR2 SVGAGI. Losses at the gene ends were 6 bases for V and 6 bases for J; bases not matched to a gene: 5. CDR3 protein: CASRPTGVQPQHF. Here the CDR3 DNA reads TGTGCCAGCAGACCCACAGGGGTTCAGCCCCAGCATTTT.

This clone was seen a handful of times. The rearrangement uses TRBV11-2 and TRBJ1-1; perhaps TRBD1 as D (6 bases). CDR1 is SGHAT and CDR2 is FQNNGV in the germline V gene. V lost 5 bases, J lost 1 base, and 23 bases lay in between. CDR3 size: 18 residues. The DNA of the CDR3 is TGTGCCAGCAGCCTACGAAGGGCCCGACAGGTCAGGAACACTGAAGCTTTCTTT. Encoded protein: CASSLRRARQVRNTEAFF.

This clone has a single count. The chain has TRBV5-1 and TRBJ2-1; the D call may be TRBD1 or TRBD2 (6 bases each). This CDR3 has 15 amino acids. V was pared by 4 bases and J by 3 bases, with 14 bases between. The V gene's germline CDR1 is SGHRS and CDR2 YFSETQ. CDR3 region: CASSQRGDDYNEQFF. In DNA, the CDR3 is TGCGCCAGCAGCCAAAGGGGGGATGACTACAATGAGCAGTTCTTC.

The chain carries TRBV7-3 and TRBJ2-3; D remains unclear. V shed 2 bases and J shed 3 bases, with 12 bases lying between them. The CDR3 length is 15 residues. Germline CDR1 is SGHTA and CDR2 is FQGTGA. CDR3 amino acids: CASSLGRVQTDTQYF. The CDR3 DNA reads TGTGCCAGCAGCTTAGGACGGGTACAGACAGATACGCAGTATTTT.

This clone has more than one count but fewer than ten. The V gene is TRBV27, the J gene TRBJ2-3; D might be TRBD2 (6 bases). CDR1 and CDR2 from the germline V gene are MNHEY and SMNVEV (reference sequence). The germline V and J ends were trimmed by 8 bases and 6 bases, with 12 bases remaining between them. This CDR3 contains 12 residues. This chain's CDR3 is CASGLSGDTQYF. DNA of the CDR3: TGTGCCAGCGGACTAAGCGGGGATACGCAGTATTTT.

The V gene is TRBV30, the J gene TRBJ1-2; no firm D call. Trimming stripped 1 base from V and 7 bases from J, with 13 bases between. The CDR3 length is 13 residues. Germline lookup yields CDR1 GTSNPN and CDR2 SVGIG (reference sequence). The CDR3 protein is CAWSGGFGIGYTF. The DNA for the CDR3 is TGTGCCTGGAGTGGGGGTTTCGGCATTGGCTACACCTTC.

The table lists this clone with a few counts. The chain recombines TRBV19 with TRBJ1-1; a possible D gene is TRBD1 (6 bases). V lost 5 bases and J lost 1, with 11 bases in between. Germline CDR1 LNHDA, CDR2 SQIVND (reference sequence). The CDR3 contains 14 residues. CDR3 sequence reads: CASSSTGKNTEAFF. For the CDR3, the DNA is TGTGCCAGTAGTTCGACAGGAAAGAACACTGAAGCTTTCTTT.

The chain has TRBV30 and TRBJ1-2, with D perhaps TRBD1 (5 bases). Germline assignment: CDR1 GTSNPN and CDR2 SVGIG (reference sequence). The CDR3 is made up of 14 amino acids. The ends were cut back, 2 bases at V and 4 bases at J, with 14 bases in the middle. The DNA of the CDR3 is TGTGCCTGGAGTCCCCGGGACGGCCCCTATGGCTACACCTTC. It specifies CAWSPRDGPYGYTF.

J is TRBJ1-6 and V is TRBV30, with D maybe TRBD1 (6 bases). From germline, CDR1 is GTSNPN and CDR2 SVGIG (reference sequence). This CDR3 has 15 amino acids. V shed 1 base and J shed 7 bases, with 14 bases lying between them. CDR3 in amino acids: CAWSDWGAVNSPLHF. In nucleotides, the CDR3 is TGTGCCTGGAGTGACTGGGGGGCTGTCAATTCACCCCTCCACTTT.

The chain combines TRBV7-9 with TRBJ2-3; no reliable D call. Between the trimmed V and J ends, which lost 5 bases and 0 bases, there was a span of 12 bases. Germline V gene data show CDR1 as SEHNR and CDR2 as FQNEAQ (reference sequence). The CDR3 has 15 residues. The CDR3 DNA reads TGTGCCAGCAGCCTGAGAGTGGCGAGCACAGATACGCAGTATTTT. Amino acid sequence: CASSLRVASTDTQYF.

This clone showed up just a few times. V usage is TRBV30 and J usage is TRBJ1-6; D is undetermined. CDR1 is GTSNPN and CDR2 is SVGIG in the germline V gene (reference sequence). The CDR3 length is 11 residues. The germline V and J ends were trimmed by 1 base and 7 bases, with 2 bases remaining between them. The CDR3 DNA reads TGTGCCTGGAGTGCAAATTCACCCCTCCACTTT. Translated, it gives CAWSANSPLHF.

This clone was counted between two and nine times. The chain carries TRBV4-3 and TRBJ1-5; unclear D gene. Germline assignment: CDR1 LGHNA and CDR2 YSLEER. CDR3 length: 15 amino acids. Trimming removed 0 bases at V and 6 bases at J, with 12 bases between. CDR3 nucleotides: TGCGCCAGCAGCCAAGAATTTGGGGAAATTCAGCCCCAGCATTTT. Amino acid sequence: CASSQEFGEIQPQHF.

Only a few counts were recorded for this clone. The DNA of the CDR3 is TGTGCCTGGAGTGTTGGGGACAAATCACCCCTCCACTTT. It translates to CAWSVGDKSPLHF. The J gene is TRBJ1-6, the V gene TRBV30; the D gene is possibly TRBD1 (6 bases). V was pared by 0 bases and J by 10 bases, with 10 bases between. Looked up from germline, CDR1 is GTSNPN and CDR2 is SVGIG (reference sequence). CDR3 size: 13 residues.

The chain has TRBV7-3 and TRBJ1-1; D is ambiguous. The V end lost 6 bases, the J end lost 1 base, and 15 bases lay between the germline ends. This CDR3 contains 15 residues. In germline, CDR1 is SGHTA, CDR2 FQGTGA. This CDR3 is CASRPSGGGNTEAFF. As DNA, the CDR3 is TGTGCCAGCAGGCCTTCCGGTGGCGGGAACACTGAAGCTTTCTTT.

This clone was recorded only once. This chain links TRBV5-1 with TRBJ1-2, with D possibly matching TRBD1 (6 bases). In germline, CDR1 is SGHRS, CDR2 YFSETQ. The ends were cut back, 0 bases at V and 2 bases at J, with 14 bases in the middle. The CDR3 consists of 16 residues. CDR3 residues: CASSLAAGTPNYGYTF. CDR3 in DNA: TGCGCCAGCAGCTTGGCCGCCGGGACACCCAACTATGGCTACACCTTC.

This clone was detected once. The CDR3 sequence is CASSLAAGDEKLFF. The CDR3 region has the DNA TGTGCCAGCAGCTTAGCGGCGGGAGATGAAAAACTGTTTTTT. This rearrangement joins TRBV7-2 to TRBJ1-4, with D uncertain. From germline, CDR1 is SGHTA and CDR2 FQGNSA. Trimming pared 0 bases from V and 6 bases from J, leaving 8 bases between. The CDR3 covers 14 residues.

Of note for this clone: The sample has other DNA sequences that encode this CDR3 too. The chain uses TRBV29-1 and TRBJ1-1, with TRBD1 matching over 8 bases. The CDR3 runs 12 residues. V trimming: 7 bases; J trimming: 1 base; junction bases outside the gene matches: 2. CDR1 and CDR2 from the germline V gene are SQVTM and ANQGSEA. The CDR3 reads CSAGTGNTEAFF. The CDR3 DNA sequence: TGCAGCGCTGGGACAGGGAACACTGAAGCTTTCTTT.

The chain couples TRBV2 to TRBJ2-7; 8 bases fit TRBD1. The CDR3 runs to 14 residues. The V gene end was trimmed by 2 bases and the J gene end by 7 bases; junction bases not matched to a gene: 7. CDR1 is SNHLY, CDR2 FYNNEI, per germline. CDR3 sequence: CASSEQGAIREQYF. For the CDR3, the DNA is TGTGCCAGCAGTGAACAGGGGGCAATTCGGGAGCAGTACTTC. Together with reference TRBV2 and TRBJ2-7, the CDR3 gives the full variable domain: EPEVTQTPSHQVTQMGQEVILRCVPISNHLYFYWYRQILGQKVEFLVSFYNNEISEKSEIFDDQFSVERPDGSNFTLKIRSTKLEDSAMYFCASSEQGAIREQYFGPGTRLTVT.

This sequence joins TRBV25-1 and TRBJ2-7; D is possibly TRBD1 (6 bases). Trimming stripped 7 bases from V and 3 bases from J, with 13 bases between. Germline V gives CDR1 MGHDK, CDR2 SYGVNS. The CDR3 totals 13 residues. The CDR3 loop reads CASTRGRGYEQYF. CDR3 nucleotide sequence: TGTGCCAGCACCAGGGGAAGGGGCTACGAGCAGTACTTC.